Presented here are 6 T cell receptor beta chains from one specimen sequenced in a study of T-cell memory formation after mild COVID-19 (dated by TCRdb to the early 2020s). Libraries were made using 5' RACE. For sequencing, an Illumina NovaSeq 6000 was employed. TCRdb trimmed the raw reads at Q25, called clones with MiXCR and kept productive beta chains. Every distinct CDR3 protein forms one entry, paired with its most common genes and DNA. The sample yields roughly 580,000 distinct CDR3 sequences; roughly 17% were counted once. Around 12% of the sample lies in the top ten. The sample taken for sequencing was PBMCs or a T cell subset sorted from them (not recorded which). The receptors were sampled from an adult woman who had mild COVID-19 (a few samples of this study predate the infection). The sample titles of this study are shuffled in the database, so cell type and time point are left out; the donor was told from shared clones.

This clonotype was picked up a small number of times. The chain's CDR3 is CASSLYRGQPQHF. CDR3 nucleotides: TGCGCCAGCAGCCTCTACAGGGGTCAGCCCCAGCATTTT. This rearrangement joins TRBV5-1 to TRBJ1-5; TRBD1 aligns across 7 bases. CDR3 length: 13 residues. V gave up 4 bases and J gave up 6 bases; unmatched junction bases: 4. Germline V lookup: CDR1 SGHRS, CDR2 YFSETQ. Full variable domain (outside the CDR3, taken from reference TRBV5-1 and TRBJ1-5): KAGVTQTPRYLIKTRGQQVTLSCSPISGHRSVSWYQQTPGQGLQFLFEYFSETQRNKGNFPGRFSGRQFSNSRSEMNVSTLELGDSALYLCASSLYRGQPQHFGDGTRLSIL.

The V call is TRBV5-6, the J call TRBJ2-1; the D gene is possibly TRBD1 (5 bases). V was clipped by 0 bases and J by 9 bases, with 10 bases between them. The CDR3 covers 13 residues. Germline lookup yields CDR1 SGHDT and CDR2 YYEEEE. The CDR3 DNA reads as TGTGCCAGCAGCTTGGCACAGGATGGTGAGCAGTTCTTC. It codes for CASSLAQDGEQFF.

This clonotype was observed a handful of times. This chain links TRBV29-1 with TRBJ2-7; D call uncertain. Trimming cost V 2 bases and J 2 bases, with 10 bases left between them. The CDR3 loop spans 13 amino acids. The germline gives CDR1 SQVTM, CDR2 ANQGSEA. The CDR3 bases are TGCAGCGTTGAAACGGTGATTCCCTACGAGCAGTACTTC. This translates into CSVETVIPYEQYF.

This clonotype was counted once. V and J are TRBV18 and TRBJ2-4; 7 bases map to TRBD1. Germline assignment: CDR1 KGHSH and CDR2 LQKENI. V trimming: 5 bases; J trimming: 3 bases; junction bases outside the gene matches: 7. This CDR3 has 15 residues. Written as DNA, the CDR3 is TGTGCCAGCTCAACACAAACAGGGGTCAAAAACATTCAGTACTTC. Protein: CASSTQTGVKNIQYF.

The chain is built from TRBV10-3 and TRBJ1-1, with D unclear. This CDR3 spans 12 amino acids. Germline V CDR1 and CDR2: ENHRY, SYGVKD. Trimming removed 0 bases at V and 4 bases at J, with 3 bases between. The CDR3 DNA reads TGTGCCATCAGTGAGTCAGGCACTGAAGCTTTCTTT. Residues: CAISESGTEAFF.

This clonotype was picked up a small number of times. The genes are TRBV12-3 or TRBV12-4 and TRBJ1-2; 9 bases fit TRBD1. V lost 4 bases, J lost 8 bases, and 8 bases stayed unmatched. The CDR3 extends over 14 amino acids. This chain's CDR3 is CASSSRDREGGYTF. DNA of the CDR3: TGTGCCAGCAGTTCCCGGGACAGGGAGGGCGGCTACACCTTC.